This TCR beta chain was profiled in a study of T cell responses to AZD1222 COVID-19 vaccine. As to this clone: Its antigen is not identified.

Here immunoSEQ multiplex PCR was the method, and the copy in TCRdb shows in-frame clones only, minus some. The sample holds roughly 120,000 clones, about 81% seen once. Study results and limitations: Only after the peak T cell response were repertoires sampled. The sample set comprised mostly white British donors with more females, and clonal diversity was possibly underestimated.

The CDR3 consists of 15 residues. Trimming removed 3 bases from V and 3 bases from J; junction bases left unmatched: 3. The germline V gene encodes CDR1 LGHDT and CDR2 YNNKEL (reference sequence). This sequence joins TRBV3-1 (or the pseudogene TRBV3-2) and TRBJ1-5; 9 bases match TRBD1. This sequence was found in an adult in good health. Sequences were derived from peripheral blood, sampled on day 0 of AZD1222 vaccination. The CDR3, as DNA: TGTGCCAGCAGCCATAGGACAGGGGTCAATCAGCCCCAGCATTTT. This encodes CASSHRTGVNQPQHF.